These T cell receptor beta chains were read from a single sample in a study of blood T cells in healthy people across ages. TCRdb re-called the 5' RACE reads through MiXCR, storing one row per CDR3 protein. The table records roughly 700,000 distinct CDR3 sequences, roughly 32% of them present only once. The sequencing input was blood. The origin of the receptors is a woman over 75 in good health. The CDR3 runs from the conserved cysteine through the conserved F or W. D genes are given only for firm matches. Only part of the rows carry a size: once, few, many, or a class if the clone is expanded.

D gene,clone size,V gene,J gene,CDR3 protein,CDR3 DNA
.,medium-sized,TRBV7-9,TRBJ2-1,CASSLLDVSGEQFF,TGTGCCAGCAGCTTACTCGATGTAAGCGGTGAGCAGTTCTTC
.,.,TRBV6-6,TRBJ2-2,CASRTRGIHTGERFF,TGTGCCAGCAGGACCAGGGGTATACACACCGGGGAGCGGTTTTTT
.,.,TRBV20-1,TRBJ1-5,CSARPHAGMWSNQPQHF,TGCAGTGCTAGACCCCACGCAGGGATGTGGAGCAATCAGCCCCAGCATTTT
.,many,TRBV15,TRBJ2-5,CATSRDELGIRVRHGEETQYF,TGTGCCACCAGCAGAGACGAGCTGGGGATCAGGGTTAGGCATGGAGAAGAGACCCAGTACTTC
TRBD2,many,TRBV7-9,TRBJ2-1,CASSRTSGGAHEQFF,TGTGCCAGCAGCCGAACTAGCGGGGGGGCCCATGAGCAGTTCTTC
.,many,TRBV10-3,TRBJ2-6,CAISDITGTGANVLTF,TGTGCCATCAGTGATATCACAGGGACTGGGGCCAACGTCCTGACTTTC
.,.,TRBV28,TRBJ1-2,CASSTRTPTGSGYTF,TGTGCCAGCAGTACCCGGACACCCACGGGAAGTGGCTACACCTTC
.,.,TRBV4-3,TRBJ2-1,CASSQTSGTNHEQFF,TGCGCCAGCAGCCAAACCTCCGGGACCAACCATGAGCAGTTCTTC
.,many,TRBV5-1,TRBJ2-7,CASSLVDPPYEQYF,TGCGCCAGCAGCTTGGTAGATCCCCCTTACGAGCAGTACTTC
.,many,TRBV7-2,TRBJ2-7,CASSTDFSSYEQYF,TGTGCCAGCAGCACAGACTTCTCCTCCTACGAGCAGTACTTC
.,many,TRBV2,TRBJ2-6,CASSEAYSSGANVLTF,TGTGCCAGCAGTGAAGCGTACAGCTCTGGGGCCAACGTCCTGACTTTC
.,many,TRBV9,TRBJ2-7,CASSDAGTTDEQYF,TGTGCCAGCAGCGACGCCGGGACAACGGACGAGCAGTACTTC
.,.,TRBV5-1,TRBJ1-1,CASSQIGQGRKTEAFF,TGCGCCAGCAGTCAAATAGGCCAAGGGCGGAAGACTGAAGCTTTCTTT
.,many,TRBV27,TRBJ1-2,CASRPPGGRDYGYTF,TGTGCCAGCAGACCGCCGGGGGGACGAGACTATGGCTACACCTTC
.,few,TRBV28,TRBJ1-5,CASNRRGGGQPQHF,TGTGCCAGCAACCGTAGGGGCGGCGGTCAGCCCCAGCATTTT